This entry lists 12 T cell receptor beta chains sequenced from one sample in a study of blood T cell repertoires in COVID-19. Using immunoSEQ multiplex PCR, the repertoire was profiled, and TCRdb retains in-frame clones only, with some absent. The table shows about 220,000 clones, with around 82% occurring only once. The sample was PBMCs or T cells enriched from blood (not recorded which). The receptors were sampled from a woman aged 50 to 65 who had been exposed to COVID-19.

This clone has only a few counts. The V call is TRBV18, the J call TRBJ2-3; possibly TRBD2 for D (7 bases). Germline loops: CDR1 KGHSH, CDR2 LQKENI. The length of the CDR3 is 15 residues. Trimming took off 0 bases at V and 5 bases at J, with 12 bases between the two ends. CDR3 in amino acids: CASSPPRGRIDTQYF. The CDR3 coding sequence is TGTGCCAGCTCACCACCGCGGGGGCGCATAGATACGCAGTATTTT.

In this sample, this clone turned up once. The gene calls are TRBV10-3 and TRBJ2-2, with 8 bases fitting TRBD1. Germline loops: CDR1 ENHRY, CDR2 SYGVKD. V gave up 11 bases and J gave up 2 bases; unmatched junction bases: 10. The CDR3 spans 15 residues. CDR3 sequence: CASRGQEINTGELFF. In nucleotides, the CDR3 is TGTGCCTCACGGGGACAGGAGATTAACACCGGGGAGCTGTTTTTT.

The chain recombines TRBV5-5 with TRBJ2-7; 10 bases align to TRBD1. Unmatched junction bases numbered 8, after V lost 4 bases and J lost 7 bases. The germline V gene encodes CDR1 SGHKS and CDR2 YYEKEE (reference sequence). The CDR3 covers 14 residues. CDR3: CASSQMTGGREQYF. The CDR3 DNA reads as TGTGCCAGCAGCCAAATGACAGGGGGCAGGGAGCAGTACTTC.

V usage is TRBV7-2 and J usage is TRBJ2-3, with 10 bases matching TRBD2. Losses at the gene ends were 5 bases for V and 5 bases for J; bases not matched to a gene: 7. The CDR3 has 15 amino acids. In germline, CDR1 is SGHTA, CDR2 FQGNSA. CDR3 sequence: CASSHDSGGKDTQYF. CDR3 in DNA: TGTGCCAGCAGCCATGATAGCGGGGGGAAAGATACGCAGTATTTT. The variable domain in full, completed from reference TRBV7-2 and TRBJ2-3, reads GAGVSQSPSNKVTEKGKDVELRCDPISGHTALYWYRQSLGQGLEFLIYFQGNSAPDKSGLPSDRFSAERTGGSVSTLTIQRTQQEDSAVYLCASSHDSGGKDTQYFGPGTRLTVL.

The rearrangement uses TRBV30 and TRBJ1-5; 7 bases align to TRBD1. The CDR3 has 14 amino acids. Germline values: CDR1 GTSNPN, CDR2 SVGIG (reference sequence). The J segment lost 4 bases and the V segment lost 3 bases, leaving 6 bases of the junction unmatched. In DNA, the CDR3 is TGTGCCTGGAGCCGGACAGGCCGTAATCAGCCCCAGCATTTT. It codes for CAWSRTGRNQPQHF. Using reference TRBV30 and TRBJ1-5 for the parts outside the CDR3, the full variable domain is SQTIHQWPATLVQPVGSPLSLECTVEGTSNPNLYWYRQAAGRGLQLLFYSVGIGQISSEVPQNLSASRPQDRQFILSSKKLLLSDSGFYLCAWSRTGRNQPQHFGDGTRLSIL.

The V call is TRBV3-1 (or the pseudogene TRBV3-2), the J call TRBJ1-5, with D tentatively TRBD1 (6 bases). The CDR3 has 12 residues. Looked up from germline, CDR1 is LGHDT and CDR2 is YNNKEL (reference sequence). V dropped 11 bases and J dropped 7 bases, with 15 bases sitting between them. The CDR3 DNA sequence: TGTGCCGGGACCAGGGGCGTGCAGCCCCAGCATTTT. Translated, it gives CAGTRGVQPQHF.

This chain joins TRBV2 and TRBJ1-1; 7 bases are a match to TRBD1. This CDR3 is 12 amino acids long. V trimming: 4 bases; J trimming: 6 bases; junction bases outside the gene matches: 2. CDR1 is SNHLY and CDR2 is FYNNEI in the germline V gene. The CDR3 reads CASSGTGSEAFF. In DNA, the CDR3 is TGTGCCAGCAGTGGGACAGGCTCTGAAGCTTTCTTT.

CDR3 nucleotides: TGTGCCATCAGTGAGAGACCTGGAGGCCATGAGCAGTTCTTC. Its protein is CAISERPGGHEQFF. The chain carries TRBV10-3 and TRBJ2-1, with D maybe TRBD2 (5 bases). V shed 2 bases and J shed 8 bases, with 13 bases lying between them. The CDR3 is 14 amino acids. The V gene's germline CDR1 is ENHRY and CDR2 SYGVKD.

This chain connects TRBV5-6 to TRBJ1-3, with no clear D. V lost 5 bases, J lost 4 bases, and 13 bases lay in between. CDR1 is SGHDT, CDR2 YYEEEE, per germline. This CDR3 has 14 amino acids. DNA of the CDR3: TGTGCCAGCAGAGAGCGGGGAGCCGGAAACACCATATATTTT. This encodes CASRERGAGNTIYF.

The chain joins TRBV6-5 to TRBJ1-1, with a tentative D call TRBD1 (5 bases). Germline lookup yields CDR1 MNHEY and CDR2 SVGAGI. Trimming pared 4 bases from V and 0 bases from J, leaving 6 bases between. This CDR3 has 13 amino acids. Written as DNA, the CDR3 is TGTGCCAGCAGTTTAGGGGTGAACACTGAAGCTTTCTTT. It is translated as CASSLGVNTEAFF.

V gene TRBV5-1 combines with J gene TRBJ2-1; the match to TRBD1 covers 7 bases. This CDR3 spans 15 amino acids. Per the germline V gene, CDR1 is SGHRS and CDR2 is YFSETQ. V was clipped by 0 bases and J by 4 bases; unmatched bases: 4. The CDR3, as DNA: TGCGCCAGCAGCTTGGAGGGGGCCCCATACAATGAGCAGTTCTTC. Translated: CASSLEGAPYNEQFF.

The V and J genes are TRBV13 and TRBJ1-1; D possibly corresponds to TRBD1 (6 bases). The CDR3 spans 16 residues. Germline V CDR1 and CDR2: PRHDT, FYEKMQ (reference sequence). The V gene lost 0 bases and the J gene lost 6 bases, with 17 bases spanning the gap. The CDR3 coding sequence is TGTGCCAGCAGCTTAGGGGGGGGGACACCCTCATCTGAAGCTTTCTTT. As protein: CASSLGGGTPSSEAFF.